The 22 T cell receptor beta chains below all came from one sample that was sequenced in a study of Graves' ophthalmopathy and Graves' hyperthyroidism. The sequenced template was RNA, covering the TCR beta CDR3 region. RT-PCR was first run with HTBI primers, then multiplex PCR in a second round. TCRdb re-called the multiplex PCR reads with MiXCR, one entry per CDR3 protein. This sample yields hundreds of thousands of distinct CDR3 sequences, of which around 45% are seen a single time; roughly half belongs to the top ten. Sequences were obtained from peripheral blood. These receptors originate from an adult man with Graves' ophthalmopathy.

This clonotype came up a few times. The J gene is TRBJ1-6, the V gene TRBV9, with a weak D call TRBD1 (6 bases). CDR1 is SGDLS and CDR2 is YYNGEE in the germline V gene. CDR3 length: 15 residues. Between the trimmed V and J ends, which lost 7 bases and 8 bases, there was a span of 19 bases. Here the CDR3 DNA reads TGTGCCAGCCATTCAGGTCCGGGGGGCGATTCACCCCTCCACTTT. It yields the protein CASHSGPGGDSPLHF.

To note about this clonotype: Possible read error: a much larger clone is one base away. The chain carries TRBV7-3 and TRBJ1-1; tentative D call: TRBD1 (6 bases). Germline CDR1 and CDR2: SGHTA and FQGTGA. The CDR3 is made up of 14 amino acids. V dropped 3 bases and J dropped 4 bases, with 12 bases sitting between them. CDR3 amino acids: CASSLDSLSTEAFF. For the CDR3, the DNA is TGTGCCAGCAGCTTGGACAGCTTGAGCACTGAAGCTTTCTTT.

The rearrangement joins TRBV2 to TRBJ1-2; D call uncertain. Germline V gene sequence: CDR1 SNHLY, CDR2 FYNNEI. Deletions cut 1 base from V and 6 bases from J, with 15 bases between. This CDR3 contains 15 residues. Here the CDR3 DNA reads TGTGCCAGCAGTGAAGTTGCGGGGTTGGTGGATGGCTACACCTTC. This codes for CASSEVAGLVDGYTF.

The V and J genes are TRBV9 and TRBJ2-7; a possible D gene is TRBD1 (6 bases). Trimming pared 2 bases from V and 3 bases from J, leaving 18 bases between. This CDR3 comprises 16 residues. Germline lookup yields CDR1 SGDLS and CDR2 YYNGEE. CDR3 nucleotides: TGTGCCAGCAGCGTCTTTCTGGGGGCGTCGGTCTACGAGCAGTACTTC. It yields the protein CASSVFLGASVYEQYF.

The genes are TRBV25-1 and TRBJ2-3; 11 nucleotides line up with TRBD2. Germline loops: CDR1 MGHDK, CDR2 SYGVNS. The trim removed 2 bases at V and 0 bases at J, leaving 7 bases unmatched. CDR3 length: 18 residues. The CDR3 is CASSEIGLAGFSTDTQYF. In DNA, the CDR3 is TGTGCCAGCAGTGAAATCGGACTAGCGGGTTTTAGCACAGATACGCAGTATTTT.

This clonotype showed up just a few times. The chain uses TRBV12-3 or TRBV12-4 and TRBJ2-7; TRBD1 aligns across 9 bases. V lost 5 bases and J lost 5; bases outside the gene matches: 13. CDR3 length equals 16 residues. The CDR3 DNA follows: TGTGCCAGCAGTCCCCATTCCGGGACAGGGACCCACGAGCAGTACTTC. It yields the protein CASSPHSGTGTHEQYF.

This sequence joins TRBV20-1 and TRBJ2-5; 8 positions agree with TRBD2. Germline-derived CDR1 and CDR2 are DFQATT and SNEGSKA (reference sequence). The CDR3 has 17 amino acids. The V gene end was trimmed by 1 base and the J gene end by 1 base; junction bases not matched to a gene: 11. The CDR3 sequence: CSARGRGIAGFQETQYF. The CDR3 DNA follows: TGCAGTGCTAGAGGCCGCGGTATAGCGGGATTCCAAGAGACCCAGTACTTC.

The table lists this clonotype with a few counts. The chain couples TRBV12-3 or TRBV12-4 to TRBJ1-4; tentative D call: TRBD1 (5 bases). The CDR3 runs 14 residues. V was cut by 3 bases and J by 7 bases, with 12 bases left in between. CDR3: CASSLSGGGEKLFF. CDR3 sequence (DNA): TGTGCCAGCAGTTTGTCCGGGGGTGGTGAAAAACTGTTTTTT.

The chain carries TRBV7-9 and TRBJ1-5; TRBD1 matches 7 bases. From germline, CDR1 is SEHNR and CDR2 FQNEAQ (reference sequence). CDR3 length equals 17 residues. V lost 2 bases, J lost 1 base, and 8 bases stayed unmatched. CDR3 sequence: CASSLSATGVSNQPQHF. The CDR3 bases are TGTGCCAGCAGCTTAAGCGCTACAGGGGTCAGCAATCAGCCCCAGCATTTT.

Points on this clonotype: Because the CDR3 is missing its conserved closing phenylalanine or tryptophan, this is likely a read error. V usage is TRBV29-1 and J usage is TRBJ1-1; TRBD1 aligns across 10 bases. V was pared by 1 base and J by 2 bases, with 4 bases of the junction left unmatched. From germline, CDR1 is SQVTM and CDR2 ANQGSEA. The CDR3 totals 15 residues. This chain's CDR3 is CSVEGRQGANTEAFL. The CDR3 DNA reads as TGCAGCGTTGAAGGCAGACAGGGGGCAAACACTGAAGCTTTCCTT.

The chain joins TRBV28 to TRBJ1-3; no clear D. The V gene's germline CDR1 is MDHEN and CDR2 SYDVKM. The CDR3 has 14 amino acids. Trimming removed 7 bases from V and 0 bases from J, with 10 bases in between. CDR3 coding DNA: TGTGCCAGCATCAACCAGCGCTCTGGAAACACCATATATTTT. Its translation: CASINQRSGNTIYF.

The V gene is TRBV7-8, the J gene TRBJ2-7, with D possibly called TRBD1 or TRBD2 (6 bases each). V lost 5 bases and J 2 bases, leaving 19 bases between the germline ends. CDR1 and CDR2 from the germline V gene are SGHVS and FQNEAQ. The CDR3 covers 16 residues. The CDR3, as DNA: TGTGCCAGCAGCGTACTGGGGGGCGGGGTGGCCTACGAGCAGTACTTC. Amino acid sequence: CASSVLGGGVAYEQYF.

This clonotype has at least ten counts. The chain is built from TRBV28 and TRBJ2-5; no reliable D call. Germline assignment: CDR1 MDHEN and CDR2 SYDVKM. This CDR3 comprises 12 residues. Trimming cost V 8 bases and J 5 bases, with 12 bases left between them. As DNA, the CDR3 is TGTGCCAGCGGAAAACTGGGGGAGACCCAGTACTTC. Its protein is CASGKLGETQYF.

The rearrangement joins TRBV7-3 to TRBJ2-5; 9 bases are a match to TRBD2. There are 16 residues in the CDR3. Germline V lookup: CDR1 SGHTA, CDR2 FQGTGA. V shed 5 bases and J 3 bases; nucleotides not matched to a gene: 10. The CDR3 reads CASSPKAGGLEETQYF. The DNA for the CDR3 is TGTGCCAGCAGCCCCAAAGCGGGGGGTCTTGAAGAGACCCAGTACTTC.

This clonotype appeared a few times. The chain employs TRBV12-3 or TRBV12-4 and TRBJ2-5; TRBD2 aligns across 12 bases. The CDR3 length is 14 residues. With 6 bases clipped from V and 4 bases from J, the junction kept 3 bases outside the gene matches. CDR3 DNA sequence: TGTGCCAGCAGCCAGACTAGCGGGAGAGAGACCCAGTACTTC. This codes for CASSQTSGRETQYF.

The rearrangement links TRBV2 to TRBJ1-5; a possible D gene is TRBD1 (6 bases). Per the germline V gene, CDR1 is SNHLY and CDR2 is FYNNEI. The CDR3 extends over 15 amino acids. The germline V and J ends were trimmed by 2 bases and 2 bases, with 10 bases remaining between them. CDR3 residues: CASSEFPGGNQPQHF. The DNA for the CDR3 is TGTGCCAGCAGTGAATTTCCAGGGGGCAATCAGCCCCAGCATTTT.

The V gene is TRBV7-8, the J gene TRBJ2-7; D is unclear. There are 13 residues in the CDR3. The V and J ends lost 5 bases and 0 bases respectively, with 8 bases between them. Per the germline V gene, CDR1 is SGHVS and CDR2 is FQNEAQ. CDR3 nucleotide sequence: TGTGCCAGCAGCGGATTCCGCTCCTACGAGCAGTACTTC. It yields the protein CASSGFRSYEQYF.

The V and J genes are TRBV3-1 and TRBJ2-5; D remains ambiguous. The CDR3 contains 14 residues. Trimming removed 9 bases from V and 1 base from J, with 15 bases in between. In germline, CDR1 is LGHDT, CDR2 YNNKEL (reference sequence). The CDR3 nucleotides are TGTGCCAGTAGTCGTCCCGGGTCCCAAGAGACCCAGTACTTC. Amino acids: CASSRPGSQETQYF.

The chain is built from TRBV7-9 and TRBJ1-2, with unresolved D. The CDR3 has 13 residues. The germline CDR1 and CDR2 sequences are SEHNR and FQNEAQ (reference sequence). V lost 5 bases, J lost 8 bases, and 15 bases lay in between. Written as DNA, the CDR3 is TGTGCCAGCAGCCCGGCGGTAGGGAGCGGCTACACCTTC. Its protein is CASSPAVGSGYTF.

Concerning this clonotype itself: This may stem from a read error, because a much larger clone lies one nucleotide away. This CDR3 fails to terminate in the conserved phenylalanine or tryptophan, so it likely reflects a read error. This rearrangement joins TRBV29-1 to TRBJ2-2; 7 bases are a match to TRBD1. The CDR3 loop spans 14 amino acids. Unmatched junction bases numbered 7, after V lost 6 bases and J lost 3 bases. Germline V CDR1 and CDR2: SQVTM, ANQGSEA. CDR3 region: CSVSDRADTGELFL. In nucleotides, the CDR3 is TGCAGCGTGAGTGACAGGGCGGACACCGGGGAGCTGTTTCTT.

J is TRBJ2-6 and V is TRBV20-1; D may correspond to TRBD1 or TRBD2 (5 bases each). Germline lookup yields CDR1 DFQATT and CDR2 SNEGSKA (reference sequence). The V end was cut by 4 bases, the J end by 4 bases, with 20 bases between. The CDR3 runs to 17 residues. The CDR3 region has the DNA TGCAGTGCTAAAGATCTGGCAGGGAGTCTGGGGGCCAACGTCCTGACTTTC. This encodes CSAKDLAGSLGANVLTF.

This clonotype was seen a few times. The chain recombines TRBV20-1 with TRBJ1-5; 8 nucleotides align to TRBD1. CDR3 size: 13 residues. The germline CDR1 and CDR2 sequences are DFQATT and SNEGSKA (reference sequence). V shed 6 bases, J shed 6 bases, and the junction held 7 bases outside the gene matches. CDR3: CSARQGRGQPQHF. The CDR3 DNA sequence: TGCAGTGCCAGACAGGGGAGGGGTCAGCCCCAGCATTTT.